The 7 T cell receptor beta chains listed next were all sequenced from one sample in a study of blood T cells in healthy people across ages (dated by TCRdb to about 2015). Libraries were prepared through 5' RACE. TCRdb shows the sequencer as Illumina HiSeq 2500. A second about 7 to 11 cycle PCR used a sample-barcoded 5' primer and a J-beta primer mix. TCRdb reran the public reads through fastp at Q25 and MiXCR, keeping productive beta chains. CDR3 protein sequences are deduplicated, and each keeps its most common genes and DNA. For this sample there are roughly 860,000 distinct CDR3 sequences; 55% to 65% appear just once. 28% of the sample is held by the ten biggest clonotypes. The specimen sequenced was blood. These receptors were collected from a man between 25 and 39 years old in good health.

This clonotype appeared a few times. CDR3 sequence (DNA): TGTGCCAGCAGCTTAGTGCAGGGGGCCTATGGCTACACCTTC. Its translation is CASSLVQGAYGYTF. The V gene is TRBV7-9, the J gene TRBJ1-2, with 8 positions matching TRBD1. From germline, CDR1 is SEHNR and CDR2 FQNEAQ (reference sequence). This CDR3 has 14 amino acids. The V segment lost 1 base and the J segment 4 bases; nucleotides outside the gene matches: 2.

The chain carries TRBV28 and TRBJ2-4; 8 bases line up with TRBD1. CDR1 and CDR2 (germline): MDHEN, SYDVKM. This CDR3 has 21 amino acids. With 1 base clipped from V and 3 bases from J, the junction kept 20 bases outside the gene matches. For the CDR3, the DNA is TGTGCCAGCAGTTTATCATATGTGGTAGCCGGACAGGGCAAAAACAAAAACATTCAGTACTTC. Translating gives CASSLSYVVAGQGKNKNIQYF. Complete variable domain (other parts from reference TRBV28 and TRBJ2-4): DVKVTQSSRYLVKRTGEKVFLECVQDMDHENMFWYRQDPGLGLRLIYFSYDVKMKEKGDIPEGYSVSREKKERFSLILESASTNQTSMYLCASSLSYVVAGQGKNKNIQYFGAGTRLSVL.

The CDR3 sequence: CASRTGESDTQYF. In DNA, the CDR3 is TGTGCCAGCAGGACAGGAGAGTCAGATACGCAGTATTTT. The chain couples TRBV6-5 to TRBJ2-3; TRBD1 might be the D (6 bases). From germline, CDR1 is MNHEY and CDR2 SVGAGI. Trimming removed 6 bases at V and 4 bases at J, with 11 bases between. The CDR3 is 13 amino acids.

The chain has TRBV5-1 and TRBJ1-1; D gene unclear. This CDR3 spans 14 amino acids. V was clipped by 0 bases and J by 1 base, with 7 bases between them. Germline loops: CDR1 SGHRS, CDR2 YFSETQ. The CDR3: CASSLGPENTEAFF. The CDR3 nucleotides read TGCGCCAGCAGCTTGGGCCCGGAGAACACTGAAGCTTTCTTT.

This clonotype was seen only once. The chain combines TRBV29-1 with TRBJ2-3; D might be TRBD2 (7 bases). This CDR3 is 12 amino acids long. V was trimmed by 0 bases and J by 10 bases, leaving 11 bases between them. Germline lookup yields CDR1 SQVTM and CDR2 ANQGSEA. The CDR3 coding sequence is TGCAGCGTTGAAGAGGGGGCGGGGGCGCAGTATTTT. Protein: CSVEEGAGAQYF.

V and J are TRBV3-1 and TRBJ1-4, with D perhaps matching TRBD1 (6 bases). The CDR3 has 15 residues. Between the trimmed V and J ends, which lost 4 bases and 3 bases, there was a span of 12 bases. Germline values: CDR1 LGHDT, CDR2 YNNKEL (reference sequence). CDR3 in amino acids: CASSLRDIANEKLFF. The CDR3 coding sequence is TGTGCCAGCAGCCTCCGGGACATTGCTAATGAAAAACTGTTTTTT.

CDR3: CSAPRGSGAKNIQYF. The CDR3 DNA follows: TGCAGTGCTCCTAGAGGGTCTGGAGCCAAAAACATTCAGTACTTC. The chain links TRBV20-1 to TRBJ2-4; a weak D match, TRBD2 (5 bases). There are 15 residues in the CDR3. Trimming removed 5 bases from V and 0 bases from J, with 14 bases in between. Germline V gene sequence: CDR1 DFQATT, CDR2 SNEGSKA (reference sequence).